Listed below are T cell receptor beta chains from one sample, sequenced in a study of shared T cell receptors in the human thymus. Here immunoSEQ multiplex PCR was the method, and the copy in TCRdb shows in-frame clones only, minus some. This repertoire shows hundreds of thousands of clones, roughly 88% found once; its top ten account for approximately 0.011%. These data were likewise used in another study, on human thymus T cells.

Sequencing was carried out using thymocytes. These receptors came from a boy under three years old with a congenital heart defect. The CDR3 runs from the conserved cysteine through the conserved F or W. Fields, in order: CDR3 length, J gene, D gene, V gene, clone size, CDR3 DNA, CDR3 protein. The D gene is left open where the match is weak. Clone size is not always given. Where it is, it says once, few, many or a class for expanded clones.

cdr3_length: 13; j_call: TRBJ2-7; d_call: .; v_call: TRBV10-1; clone_size: .; cdr3_nt: TGCGCCAGCAGTGATTACAGGGATCGCGAGCAGTACTTC; cdr3_aa: CASSDYRDREQYF
cdr3_length: 17; j_call: TRBJ1-2; d_call: TRBD1; v_call: TRBV28; clone_size: .; cdr3_nt: TGTGCCAGCAGTTTAACCCCCGGGGACAGGGATAACTATGGCTACACCTTC; cdr3_aa: CASSLTPGDRDNYGYTF
cdr3_length: 17; j_call: TRBJ2-7; d_call: .; v_call: TRBV5-1; clone_size: .; cdr3_nt: TGCGCCAGCAGCTTGTGGGGGTTGGACAGAGATACCTACGAGCAGTACTTC; cdr3_aa: CASSLWGLDRDTYEQYF
cdr3_length: 15; j_call: TRBJ1-5; d_call: .; v_call: TRBV28; clone_size: .; cdr3_nt: TGTGCCAGCAGTTTCCGGACAGCCCCGAATCAGCCCCAGCATTTT; cdr3_aa: CASSFRTAPNQPQHF
cdr3_length: 15; j_call: TRBJ1-5; d_call: TRBD1; v_call: TRBV4-3; clone_size: .; cdr3_nt: TGCGCCAGCAGCCATGACAGGGAGGTCAATCAGCCCCAGCATTTT; cdr3_aa: CASSHDREVNQPQHF
cdr3_length: 15; j_call: TRBJ2-5; d_call: TRBD2; v_call: TRBV27; clone_size: once; cdr3_nt: TGTGCCAGCAGTTTATGGACTAGGACTGGAGAGACCCAGTACTTC; cdr3_aa: CASSLWTRTGETQYF
cdr3_length: 14; j_call: TRBJ2-7; d_call: .; v_call: TRBV5-5; clone_size: .; cdr3_nt: TGTGCCAGCAGCCACCGCGGAGGTAACGACGAGCAGTACTTC; cdr3_aa: CASSHRGGNDEQYF
cdr3_length: 13; j_call: TRBJ1-2; d_call: TRBD1; v_call: TRBV7-9; clone_size: .; cdr3_nt: TGTGCCAGCAGCTCGACAGGGAACTATGGCTACACCTTC; cdr3_aa: CASSSTGNYGYTF
cdr3_length: 14; j_call: TRBJ1-1; d_call: .; v_call: TRBV6-1; clone_size: few; cdr3_nt: TGTGCCAGCAGTGTAGAGGTATTGAACACTGAAGCTTTCTTT; cdr3_aa: CASSVEVLNTEAFF
cdr3_length: 16; j_call: TRBJ2-5; d_call: .; v_call: TRBV12-2; clone_size: .; cdr3_nt: TGTGCAAGTCCGTTAAGGCTAGCGGGAGGGTGGGAGACCCAGTACTTC; cdr3_aa: CASPLRLAGGWETQYF
cdr3_length: 17; j_call: TRBJ2-3; d_call: TRBD2; v_call: TRBV25-1; clone_size: few; cdr3_nt: TGTGCCAGCACCAAAGGGGCTAGCGGGAGGAAGGCAGATACGCAGTATTTT; cdr3_aa: CASTKGASGRKADTQYF
cdr3_length: 16; j_call: TRBJ1-4; d_call: .; v_call: TRBV28; clone_size: .; cdr3_nt: TGTGCCAGCAGTTTACGGGATCAGGCGGGGAATGAAAAACTGTTTTTT; cdr3_aa: CASSLRDQAGNEKLFF
cdr3_length: 15; j_call: TRBJ2-2; d_call: .; v_call: TRBV14; clone_size: .; cdr3_nt: TGTGCCAGCAGCCTGGTTTGGGCAACCACCGGGGAGCTGTTTTTT; cdr3_aa: CASSLVWATTGELFF
cdr3_length: 14; j_call: TRBJ2-1; d_call: TRBD2; v_call: TRBV29-1; clone_size: .; cdr3_nt: TGCAGCGTGGGGACTAGCGGGGCCTACAATGAGCAGTTCTTC; cdr3_aa: CSVGTSGAYNEQFF
cdr3_length: 14; j_call: TRBJ1-4; d_call: TRBD1; v_call: TRBV6-5; clone_size: .; cdr3_nt: TGTGCCAGCAGCCCGACAGGGCCCAATGAAAAACTGTTTTTT; cdr3_aa: CASSPTGPNEKLFF
cdr3_length: 14; j_call: TRBJ1-2; d_call: TRBD1; v_call: TRBV2; clone_size: .; cdr3_nt: TGTGCCAGCAGTCGGGACAGTCTTAACTATGGCTACACCTTC; cdr3_aa: CASSRDSLNYGYTF
cdr3_length: 19; j_call: TRBJ1-1; d_call: .; v_call: TRBV7-8; clone_size: once; cdr3_nt: TGTGCCAGCAGCTTAGTAGGGGGGGTGGGGTTCCGTATGAACACTGAAGCTTTCTTT; cdr3_aa: CASSLVGGVGFRMNTEAFF
cdr3_length: 17; j_call: TRBJ1-1; d_call: TRBD1; v_call: TRBV5-5; clone_size: .; cdr3_nt: TGTGCCAGCAGCTTTATCCCGGGACAGCTCATGAACACTGAAGCTTTCTTT; cdr3_aa: CASSFIPGQLMNTEAFF
cdr3_length: 14; j_call: TRBJ2-1; d_call: TRBD2; v_call: TRBV27; clone_size: .; cdr3_nt: TGTGCCAGCACCTCGACTAGCGGTTACAATGAGCAGTTCTTC; cdr3_aa: CASTSTSGYNEQFF
cdr3_length: 14; j_call: TRBJ2-7; d_call: TRBD1; v_call: TRBV5-1; clone_size: .; cdr3_nt: TGCGCCAGCAGCTGGAGGGACAGGGCCTACGAGCAGTACTTC; cdr3_aa: CASSWRDRAYEQYF
cdr3_length: 18; j_call: TRBJ2-7; d_call: .; v_call: TRBV2; clone_size: .; cdr3_nt: TGTGCCAGCAGTGAACTTGGGGGCCTGGGGTCGACTATCTACGAGCAGTACTTC; cdr3_aa: CASSELGGLGSTIYEQYF
cdr3_length: 14; j_call: TRBJ2-5; d_call: .; v_call: TRBV29-1; clone_size: .; cdr3_nt: TGCAGCGTTGACCACGAGCCGGGCGGGGAGACCCAGTACTTC; cdr3_aa: CSVDHEPGGETQYF
cdr3_length: 17; j_call: TRBJ2-1; d_call: .; v_call: TRBV7-8; clone_size: .; cdr3_nt: TGTGCCAGCAGCTTAGAGGTAGCCTATAGCTCCTACAATGAGCAGTTCTTC; cdr3_aa: CASSLEVAYSSYNEQFF
cdr3_length: 16; j_call: TRBJ2-1; d_call: TRBD1; v_call: TRBV5-4; clone_size: .; cdr3_nt: TGTGCCAGCAGCGAATACCGGGACAGAGCGTACAATGAGCAGTTCTTC; cdr3_aa: CASSEYRDRAYNEQFF
cdr3_length: 16; j_call: TRBJ1-1; d_call: .; v_call: TRBV27; clone_size: .; cdr3_nt: TGTGCCAGCAGTCGGACACCATTGATCATGAACACTGAAGCTTTCTTT; cdr3_aa: CASSRTPLIMNTEAFF
cdr3_length: 16; j_call: TRBJ2-7; d_call: TRBD2; v_call: TRBV19; clone_size: .; cdr3_nt: TGTGCCAGTAGTATGGAGACTAGCGGGAGGTACTACGAGCAGTACTTC; cdr3_aa: CASSMETSGRYYEQYF
cdr3_length: 16; j_call: TRBJ2-7; d_call: .; v_call: TRBV21-1; clone_size: .; cdr3_nt: TGTGCCAGCAGCAAAGGTCCGACAGAATATTCCTACGAGCAGTACTTC; cdr3_aa: CASSKGPTEYSYEQYF
cdr3_length: 16; j_call: TRBJ2-1; d_call: .; v_call: TRBV29-1; clone_size: .; cdr3_nt: TGCAGCGTTGAAGAGGACAGCGGGATCACCTACAATGAACAGTTCTTC; cdr3_aa: CSVEEDSGITYNEQFF
cdr3_length: 16; j_call: TRBJ2-2; d_call: .; v_call: TRBV10-3; clone_size: .; cdr3_nt: TGTGCCATCAGTGTAGGGGACCATGGAGGGAGCGGGGAGCTGTTTTTT; cdr3_aa: CAISVGDHGGSGELFF
cdr3_length: 13; j_call: TRBJ2-5; d_call: .; v_call: TRBV27; clone_size: .; cdr3_nt: TGTGCCAGCACACGGACAGTGCAAGAGACCCAGTACTTC; cdr3_aa: CASTRTVQETQYF
cdr3_length: 15; j_call: TRBJ2-7; d_call: TRBD2; v_call: TRBV6-5; clone_size: .; cdr3_nt: TGTGCCAGCAGTCTCAGAGGACTAGCGGCCTACGAGCAGTACTTC; cdr3_aa: CASSLRGLAAYEQYF
cdr3_length: 18; j_call: TRBJ2-1; d_call: .; v_call: TRBV27; clone_size: .; cdr3_nt: TGTGCCAGCACCCCCGGGTGTCGTGACGGGAGAGATTGCAATGAGCAGTTCTTC; cdr3_aa: CASTPGCRDGRDCNEQFF
cdr3_length: 15; j_call: TRBJ2-7; d_call: .; v_call: TRBV5-8; clone_size: .; cdr3_nt: TGTGCCAGCAGCCCCCAACAGGGTTTGGGCTACGAGCAGTACTTC; cdr3_aa: CASSPQQGLGYEQYF
cdr3_length: 17; j_call: TRBJ2-1; d_call: TRBD1; v_call: TRBV4-1; clone_size: once; cdr3_nt: TGCGCCAGCAGCCAAGATTATTGGCAGGGGGCGGCGAATGAGCAGTTCTTC; cdr3_aa: CASSQDYWQGAANEQFF
cdr3_length: 11; j_call: TRBJ2-5; d_call: .; v_call: TRBV11-2; clone_size: .; cdr3_nt: TGTGCCAGCAGCCCGGGAGAGACCCAGTACTTC; cdr3_aa: CASSPGETQYF
cdr3_length: 13; j_call: TRBJ2-1; d_call: TRBD1; v_call: TRBV7-8; clone_size: once; cdr3_nt: TGTGCCAGCAGCGACGACAGGGACGATGAGCAGTTCTTC; cdr3_aa: CASSDDRDDEQFF
cdr3_length: 15; j_call: TRBJ2-1; d_call: TRBD2; v_call: TRBV11-2; clone_size: .; cdr3_nt: TGTGCCAGCACCTGGGGTAGCGGGAGCAACAATGAGCAGTTCTTC; cdr3_aa: CASTWGSGSNNEQFF
cdr3_length: 15; j_call: TRBJ2-2; d_call: .; v_call: TRBV19; clone_size: .; cdr3_nt: TGTGCCAGTAGTATCTCGAGGACAAACACCGGGGAGCTGTTTTTT; cdr3_aa: CASSISRTNTGELFF
cdr3_length: 15; j_call: TRBJ2-1; d_call: TRBD1; v_call: TRBV28; clone_size: .; cdr3_nt: TGTGCCAGCAGCCTACCGGGGACAGGGGGCGGTAAGCAGTTCTTC; cdr3_aa: CASSLPGTGGGKQFF
cdr3_length: 14; j_call: TRBJ2-7; d_call: .; v_call: TRBV11-2; clone_size: .; cdr3_nt: TGTGCCAGCAGGCCAGGACTGATTCCTACCGAGCAGTACTTC; cdr3_aa: CASRPGLIPTEQYF
cdr3_length: 16; j_call: TRBJ2-1; d_call: TRBD2; v_call: TRBV7-9; clone_size: .; cdr3_nt: TGTGCCAGCAGCTTAGCTCTAGCGGAGGGTTACAATGAGCAGTTCTTC; cdr3_aa: CASSLALAEGYNEQFF
cdr3_length: 16; j_call: TRBJ1-5; d_call: TRBD1; v_call: TRBV18; clone_size: .; cdr3_nt: TGTGCCAGCTCAACAGGGGGAGGGGCCGACAATCAGCCCCAGCATTTT; cdr3_aa: CASSTGGGADNQPQHF
cdr3_length: 14; j_call: TRBJ2-7; d_call: TRBD2; v_call: TRBV19; clone_size: .; cdr3_nt: TGTGCCAGTTGGCTAGCGGGAGGACCTAACGAGCAGTACTTC; cdr3_aa: CASWLAGGPNEQYF
cdr3_length: 14; j_call: TRBJ1-5; d_call: .; v_call: TRBV2; clone_size: .; cdr3_nt: TGTGCCAGCGGGAGGGGAAGATTGAATCAGCCCCAGCATTTT; cdr3_aa: CASGRGRLNQPQHF
cdr3_length: 17; j_call: TRBJ1-1; d_call: .; v_call: TRBV5-6; clone_size: once; cdr3_nt: TGTGCCAGCAGCTTGGGGCAGGCTAGCTGGATGAACACTGAAGCTTTCTTT; cdr3_aa: CASSLGQASWMNTEAFF
cdr3_length: 18; j_call: TRBJ2-3; d_call: TRBD1; v_call: TRBV23-1; clone_size: few; cdr3_nt: TGCGCCAGCAGTCAAGACGACAGGGACAGGGGTAGCACAGATACGCAGTATTTT; cdr3_aa: CASSQDDRDRGSTDTQYF
cdr3_length: 14; j_call: TRBJ1-5; d_call: .; v_call: TRBV5-4; clone_size: .; cdr3_nt: TGTGCCAGCAGCTTGGCTGGGGCAGGTCAGCCCCAGCATTTT; cdr3_aa: CASSLAGAGQPQHF
cdr3_length: 15; j_call: TRBJ2-7; d_call: TRBD2; v_call: TRBV5-4; clone_size: .; cdr3_nt: TGTGCCAGCAGCCCACTAGCGGGATTGACCTACGAGCAGTACTTC; cdr3_aa: CASSPLAGLTYEQYF
cdr3_length: 14; j_call: TRBJ1-2; d_call: .; v_call: TRBV29-1; clone_size: .; cdr3_nt: TGCAGCGTTGTCCAAAGGGGGACTAACTATGGCTACACCTTC; cdr3_aa: CSVVQRGTNYGYTF
cdr3_length: 17; j_call: TRBJ2-6; d_call: .; v_call: TRBV4-2; clone_size: .; cdr3_nt: TGTGCCAGCATGGGACAGACTAGAAGCTTTGGGGCCAACGTCCTGACTTTC; cdr3_aa: CASMGQTRSFGANVLTF
cdr3_length: 14; j_call: TRBJ1-4; d_call: TRBD1; v_call: TRBV28; clone_size: once; cdr3_nt: TGTGCCAGCAGTCCCCGACAGGGGGAGCGGCATCTGTTTTTT; cdr3_aa: CASSPRQGERHLFF
cdr3_length: 15; j_call: TRBJ2-7; d_call: TRBD1; v_call: TRBV25-1; clone_size: .; cdr3_nt: TGTGCCAGCTCCGCGGTCGGACAGGGGAAGTACGAGCAGTACTTC; cdr3_aa: CASSAVGQGKYEQYF
cdr3_length: 16; j_call: TRBJ2-3; d_call: TRBD2; v_call: TRBV5-4; clone_size: .; cdr3_nt: TGTGCCAGCAGCCCAACCTTAGCGGGAGGGGGCGATACGCAGTATTTT; cdr3_aa: CASSPTLAGGGDTQYF
cdr3_length: 12; j_call: TRBJ2-2; d_call: .; v_call: TRBV7-2; clone_size: .; cdr3_nt: TGTGCCAGCAGCCCGGGAGCCGGGGAGCTGTTTTTT; cdr3_aa: CASSPGAGELFF
cdr3_length: 16; j_call: TRBJ1-1; d_call: .; v_call: TRBV4-3; clone_size: .; cdr3_nt: TGCGCCAGCAGCCACCCACAGGAGGGCAGAAGAGCTGAAGCTTTCTTT; cdr3_aa: CASSHPQEGRRAEAFF
cdr3_length: 18; j_call: TRBJ2-6; d_call: .; v_call: TRBV28; clone_size: .; cdr3_nt: TGTGCCAGCAGTTTACTTTCCAGGAAACACTCTGGGGCCAACGTCCTGACTTTC; cdr3_aa: CASSLLSRKHSGANVLTF
cdr3_length: 18; j_call: TRBJ2-3; d_call: TRBD2; v_call: TRBV7-8; clone_size: .; cdr3_nt: TGTGCCAGCAGCTTAGAAACTAGCGGGAGGGTCTTGGGGGATACGCAGTATTTT; cdr3_aa: CASSLETSGRVLGDTQYF
cdr3_length: 16; j_call: TRBJ2-4; d_call: .; v_call: TRBV19; clone_size: .; cdr3_nt: TGTGCCAGTAGTATCAACAGGGCTTTAGCCAAAAACATTCAGTACTTC; cdr3_aa: CASSINRALAKNIQYF
cdr3_length: 15; j_call: TRBJ2-1; d_call: TRBD2; v_call: TRBV5-1; clone_size: few; cdr3_nt: TGCGCCAGCATTGACAACGAGCGGGAGGACAATGAGCAGTTCTTC; cdr3_aa: CASIDNEREDNEQFF